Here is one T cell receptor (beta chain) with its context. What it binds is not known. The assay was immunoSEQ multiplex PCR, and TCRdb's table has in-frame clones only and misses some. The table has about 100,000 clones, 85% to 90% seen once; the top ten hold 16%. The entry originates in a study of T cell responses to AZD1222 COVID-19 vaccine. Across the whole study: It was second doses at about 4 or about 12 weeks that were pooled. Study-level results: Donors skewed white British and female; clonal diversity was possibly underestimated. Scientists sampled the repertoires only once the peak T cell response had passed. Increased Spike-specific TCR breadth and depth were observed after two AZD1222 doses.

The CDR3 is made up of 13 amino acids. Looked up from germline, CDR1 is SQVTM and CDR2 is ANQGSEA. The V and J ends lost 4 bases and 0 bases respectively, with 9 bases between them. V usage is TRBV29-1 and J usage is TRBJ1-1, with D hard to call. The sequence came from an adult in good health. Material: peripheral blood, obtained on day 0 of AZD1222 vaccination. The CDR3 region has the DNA TGCAGCGTTGTTCGTAGAATGAACACTGAAGCTTTCTTT. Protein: CSVVRRMNTEAFF.